Listed below are T cell receptor beta chains from one sample, sequenced in a study of blood T cell repertoires in COVID-19. Using immunoSEQ multiplex PCR, the repertoire was profiled, and TCRdb retains in-frame clones only, with some absent. The profile shows fewer than 650,000 clones, around nine tenths of them singletons. Material for sequencing was peripheral blood. These receptors were collected from a woman in her fifties or sixties with COVID-19, enrolled during active disease. Each CDR3 is given with its conserved first and last residue. A D gene is named only where the DNA matches it firmly. Size is stated for part of the rows, as once, few or many counts, or as a class when the clone is expanded.

J	D	V	size	DNA	CDR3
TRBJ2-3	TRBD2	TRBV6-6	.	TGTGCCAGCAGTCAAACTAGCGGGGGGGGCTTCACAGATACGCAGTATTTT	CASSQTSGGGFTDTQYF
TRBJ1-3	.	TRBV19	.	TGTGCCAGCCGGGACAGAAACACCATATATTTT	CASRDRNTIYF
TRBJ1-1	TRBD1	TRBV10-3	few	TGTGCCACCGCAGGGGGCTCTGAAGCTTTCTTT	CATAGGSEAFF
TRBJ2-5	TRBD2	TRBV5-4	.	TGTGCCAGCACCGATGCACGGGGGGAAGAGACCCAGTACTTC	CASTDARGEETQYF
TRBJ1-5	.	TRBV7-2	.	TGTGCCAGCAGCTTGATGGGTCCGGGGCAGCCCCAGCATTTT	CASSLMGPGQPQHF
TRBJ2-1	.	TRBV18	.	TGTGCCAGCTCACCACCTGGGTTCGACTCGTGGGACAATGAGCAGTTCTTC	CASSPPGFDSWDNEQFF
TRBJ2-1	.	TRBV5-1	.	TGCGCCAGCAGCTTGGAGGTTGGACACTCCTACAATGAGCAGTTCTTC	CASSLEVGHSYNEQFF
TRBJ2-3	TRBD2	TRBV4-1	.	TGCGCCAGCAGCCTCCTACTACTAGCGGCTAGCACAGATACGCAGTATTTT	CASSLLLLAASTDTQYF
TRBJ1-2	TRBD1	TRBV2	once	TGTGCCAGCAGTCCGGGACAGGGAGGCGGCTATGGCTACACCTTC	CASSPGQGGGYGYTF
TRBJ1-2	TRBD1	TRBV7-2	few	TGTGCCAGCAGCTCTATGACAGGGCCTTTTAACTATGGCTACACCTTC	CASSSMTGPFNYGYTF
TRBJ2-1	TRBD2	TRBV5-1	.	TGCGCCAGCAGCTTGGCCAGAGCGGGGGGGCCGAGCTCCTACAATGAGCAGTTCTTC	CASSLARAGGPSSYNEQFF
TRBJ1-3	TRBD1	TRBV19	.	TGTGCCAGTAGTATAGCTGGGACAGGCCTCTCTGGAAACACCATATATTTT	CASSIAGTGLSGNTIYF
TRBJ2-2	.	TRBV9	.	TGTGCCAGCAGCGTAGACAGTTTGGGGGGACAGCTAACCGGGGAGCTGTTTTTT	CASSVDSLGGQLTGELFF
TRBJ1-2	.	TRBV19	.	TGTGCCAGTAGTACGTCAGGGGCTCCAGGTAGCTATGGCTACACCTTC	CASSTSGAPGSYGYTF
TRBJ2-5	.	TRBV28	.	TGTGCCAGCAGTTCCTCGAGGGAGACCCAGTACTTC	CASSSSRETQYF
TRBJ2-3	TRBD2	TRBV7-2	once	TGTGCCAGCAGCCTAAGGCGTAGCGGGGGTACGCAGTATTTT	CASSLRRSGGTQYF
TRBJ1-2	TRBD1	TRBV10-3	.	TGTGCCATCGGGGACAGGGGCGAAGTTCGGGGCTACACCTTC	CAIGDRGEVRGYTF
TRBJ2-4	.	TRBV12-3/TRBV12-4	.	TGTGCCAGCAGTTCCCCCCAGGGTCTTTTGTACTTC	CASSSPQGLLYF